This T cell receptor beta chain was found in a study of T cells after posttransplantation cyclophosphamide. TCRdb's copy holds only in-frame clones and misses some; the assay was immunoSEQ multiplex PCR. The data contain about 46,000 clones, around nine tenths of them singletons. Trimming took 0 bases from V and 7 from J, leaving 22 bases between them. This CDR3 comprises 17 residues. Germline loops: CDR1 SGHRS, CDR2 YFSETQ. The receptor was isolated from a woman aged 45-60 years in good health and a related stem cell transplant donor. The chain carries TRBV5-1 and TRBJ1-2; possible D gene TRBD1, 5 bases. The specimen was PBMCs. The CDR3 here is CASSLGPRTRGESGYTF. Written as DNA, the CDR3 is TGCGCCAGCAGCTTGGGCCCACGGACTCGGGGGGAGTCTGGCTACACCTTC.